The T cell receptor (beta chain) under discussion was sequenced for a study of blood T cell repertoires in COVID-19. Study in general: Samples of COVID-19 (acute and convalescent) were obtained from the United States, Italy and Spain. PBMCs, B-cell-depleted T cells, or T cells provided the cDNA or gDNA that made up the material.

Germline CDR1 and CDR2: KGHSH and LQKENI. The V and J ends lost 5 bases and 0 bases respectively, with 14 bases between them. The CDR3 covers 16 residues. Original handling: Estimates of nucleated cell counts were drawn from the amplification of reference gene primers. Sequencing used immunoSEQ multiplex PCR; TCRdb keeps in-frame clones, though not all of them. The V and J calls and clone size were taken over from that table, and D and trimming were inferred from the DNA. The sample lists tens of thousands of clones, roughly 89% seen once, with about 4.9% in the top ten. The sequenced material came from peripheral blood. This chain connects TRBV18 to TRBJ2-1; D is perhaps TRBD1 (6 bases). The clonotype comes from a man in his fifties or sixties with acute or convalescent COVID-19. The CDR3 DNA follows: TGTGCCAGCTCATCGACAGGTTCGAGCTCCTACAATGAGCAGTTCTTC. This gives the protein CASSSTGSSSYNEQFF.